The 19 T cell receptor beta chains reported below all come from one sample, sequenced in a study of regulatory T cells in long-lasting Graves disease. iRepertoire HTBI primers and Arm-PCR of CDR3 regions built TCR beta libraries. Each CDR3 protein is one row after TCRdb ran MiXCR on the multiplex PCR reads. Of about 420,000 distinct CDR3 sequences listed, roughly 15% are singletons. Time point defined: newly diagnosed GD, antithyroid drugs for less than 3 months. PBMCs provided the RNA from which the TCR library was made. This same sample was also taken into another study, of T cells in Graves' hyperthyroidism and ophthalmopathy.

The input for sequencing was peripheral blood mononuclear cells (PBMCs), taken at new diagnosis, from a patient treated with antithyroid drugs. These receptors originate from a woman aged 18-29 years with Graves disease.

The V gene is TRBV24-1, the J gene TRBJ2-3; 7 nucleotides match TRBD2. Trimming at V came to 3 bases and at J to 2 bases, leaving 10 bases not matched to a gene. CDR1 is KGHDR and CDR2 is SFDVKD in the germline V gene. The CDR3 is 17 amino acids. CDR3 in DNA: TGTGCCACCAGTGATCAGGCTAGCGGCTATTACACAGATACGCAGTATTTT. Translation gives CATSDQASGYYTDTQYF.

As regards this clonotype: The conserved phenylalanine or tryptophan normally closing the CDR3 is absent here, so this likely arose from a read error. V usage is TRBV6-2 or TRBV6-3 and J usage is TRBJ2-7; 9 nucleotides match TRBD2. Germline assignment: CDR1 MNHEY and CDR2 SVGEGT. The CDR3 has 16 amino acids. V trimming: 0 bases; J trimming: 3 bases; junction bases outside the gene matches: 6. CDR3 sequence (DNA): TGTGCCAGCAGTTACTCGCCAGCGGGAGGAAACTACGAGCAGTACTCC. Protein: CASSYSPAGGNYEQYS.

The sample holds many counts of this clonotype. The chain couples TRBV7-2 to TRBJ2-3, with D possibly matching TRBD1 (6 bases). CDR1 and CDR2 from the germline V gene are SGHTA and FQGNSA. V was shortened by 5 bases and J by 7 bases, with 13 bases between the two germline ends. The CDR3 runs 13 residues. The CDR3 loop reads CASSPTGFYTQYF. Here the CDR3 DNA reads TGTGCCAGCAGCCCAACAGGGTTCTATACGCAGTATTTT. The entire variable domain, with the rest obtained from reference TRBV7-2 and TRBJ2-3, is as follows: GAGVSQSPSNKVTEKGKDVELRCDPISGHTALYWYRQSLGQGLEFLIYFQGNSAPDKSGLPSDRFSAERTGGSVSTLTIQRTQQEDSAVYLCASSPTGFYTQYFGPGTRLTVL.

This clonotype was seen repeatedly, ten times or more. The DNA for the CDR3 is TGTGCCAGCAGCTGGGACGGAGGCTATGGCTACACCTTC. As protein: CASSWDGGYGYTF. The V call is TRBV11-2, the J call TRBJ1-2, with TRBD1 as a possible D gene (5 bases). CDR1 SGHAT and CDR2 FQNNGV come from the germline V gene. Trimming removed 4 bases from V and 4 bases from J, with 10 bases in between. CDR3 size: 13 residues.

This chain links TRBV25-1 with TRBJ1-1, with D possibly TRBD1 on 6 matching bases. Trimming took 1 base from V and 5 from J, leaving 11 bases between them. This CDR3 has 14 amino acids. Germline V CDR1 and CDR2: MGHDK, SYGVNS. For the CDR3, the DNA is TGTGCCAGCAGTGAATGGAAAGGGGGGACTGAAGCTTTCTTT. Amino acid sequence: CASSEWKGGTEAFF. The full variable domain, its missing parts supplied by reference TRBV25-1 and TRBJ1-1, is EADIYQTPRYLVIGTGKKITLECSQTMGHDKMYWYQQDPGMELHLIHYSYGVNSTEKGDLSSESTVSRIRTEHFPLTLESARPSHTSQYLCASSEWKGGTEAFFGQGTRLTVV.

There are many counts of this clonotype. The chain combines TRBV18 with TRBJ2-7; D unclear. CDR3 length: 14 residues. V was clipped by 4 bases and J by 5 bases, with 15 bases between them. CDR1 and CDR2 (germline): KGHSH, LQKENI. CDR3 nucleotide sequence: TGTGCCAGCTCACTTGCCTTTTGGCCAAACGAGCAGTACTTC. Amino acid sequence: CASSLAFWPNEQYF.

This clonotype has just a few counts. The chain employs TRBV25-1 and TRBJ2-2; 14 nucleotides align to TRBD2. The CDR3 is 17 residues long. V was pared by 4 bases and J by 0 bases, with 1 base of the junction left unmatched. Germline CDR1 is MGHDK and CDR2 is SYGVNS. CDR3: CASSAGLAGANTGELFF. CDR3 DNA: TGTGCCAGCAGTGCGGGACTAGCGGGGGCGAACACCGGGGAGCTGTTTTTT.

This clonotype has just a few counts. Mismatch with germline at one junction end may stem from a read error. V and J are TRBV9 and TRBJ1-1; TRBD1 is a possible D gene (5 bases). This CDR3 has 14 residues. Germline V gene data show CDR1 as SGDLS and CDR2 as YYNGEE. The CDR3 DNA follows: TGTGCCAGCAGCGTCCAGGGATTGAACGCTGAAGCTTTCTTT. This translates into CASSVQGLNAEAFF.

This clonotype was observed a few times. Possible read error: a much larger clone is one base away. The CDR3 carries no conserved terminal phenylalanine or tryptophan, so it likely arises from a read error. The J gene is TRBJ2-7, the V gene TRBV12-3 or TRBV12-4; 12 nucleotides match TRBD2. The CDR3 covers 15 residues. Losses at the gene ends were 8 bases for V and 2 bases for J; bases not matched to a gene: 7. The CDR3 here is CASRRTSGTTYEQYL. The CDR3 coding sequence is TGTGCCAGCCGCCGGACTAGCGGGACCACCTACGAGCAGTACCTC.

This chain links TRBV3-1 with TRBJ2-7, with 8 bases fitting TRBD1. CDR3 length equals 16 residues. Germline V gene data show CDR1 as LGHDT and CDR2 as YNNKEL (reference sequence). Germline trimming cut 2 bases from V and 4 bases from J; bases unmatched to any gene: 10. CDR3 sequence (DNA): TGTGCCAGCAGCCAATCTTGGCAGGGGGCCGGGTACGAGCAGTACTTC. Protein sequence: CASSQSWQGAGYEQYF.

There are many counts of this clonotype. For the CDR3, the DNA is TGTGCCAGCAGTGGAACAACCGGAGGATACGAGCAGTACTTC. Its translation: CASSGTTGGYEQYF. The gene calls are TRBV2 and TRBJ2-7, with D possibly TRBD2 on 5 matching bases. The germline CDR1 and CDR2 sequences are SNHLY and FYNNEI. V shed 4 bases and J shed 4 bases, with 14 bases lying between them. The CDR3 runs to 14 residues.

This clonotype was counted at least ten times. This chain links TRBV6-1 with TRBJ1-2; the D gene is possibly TRBD1 (6 bases). With 0 bases removed from V and 4 bases from J, the gap between germline ends came to 18 bases. The CDR3 runs to 17 residues. Germline lookup yields CDR1 MNHNS and CDR2 SASEGT. The CDR3 bases are TGTGCCAGCAGTGAAGCCTCGCTACAGGGACGGGGCTATGGCTACACCTTC. This translates into CASSEASLQGRGYGYTF.

This clonotype has at least ten counts. The chain carries TRBV11-2 and TRBJ2-6; 8 bases line up with TRBD1. The CDR3 runs to 16 residues. Per the germline V gene, CDR1 is SGHAT and CDR2 is FQNNGV. Germline trimming cut 5 bases from V and 4 bases from J; bases unmatched to any gene: 7. The CDR3 region is CASSPRQGSGANVLTF. The CDR3 DNA is TGTGCCAGCAGCCCAAGACAGGGGAGCGGGGCCAACGTCCTGACTTTC. Full variable domain (remainder filled in from reference TRBV11-2 and TRBJ2-6): EAGVAQSPRYKIIEKRQSVAFWCNPISGHATLYWYQQILGQGPKLLIQFQNNGVVDDSQLPKDRFSAERLKGVDSTLKIQPAKLEDSAVYLCASSPRQGSGANVLTFGAGSRLTVL.

The V call is TRBV30, the J call TRBJ2-3; the match to TRBD2 covers 9 bases. Trimming took 3 bases from V and 5 from J; bases not matched to a gene: 6. This CDR3 spans 14 amino acids. Germline assignment: CDR1 GTSNPN and CDR2 SVGIG (reference sequence). This chain's CDR3 is CAWRGAGGGDTQYF. CDR3 coding DNA: TGTGCCTGGAGGGGGGCGGGAGGGGGAGATACGCAGTATTTT.

This clonotype came up many times. The genes are TRBV20-1 and TRBJ1-1; D call uncertain. Trimming took off 4 bases at V and 3 bases at J, with 15 bases between the two ends. Looked up from germline, CDR1 is DFQATT and CDR2 is SNEGSKA (reference sequence). This CDR3 is built from 14 residues. CDR3 coding DNA: TGCAGTGCTATTACGCCGGGGATGGACACTGAAGCTTTCTTT. It yields the protein CSAITPGMDTEAFF.

This clonotype was found many times. The chain employs TRBV28 and TRBJ1-4; D is ambiguous. Trimming cost V 7 bases and J 5 bases, with 14 bases left between them. This CDR3 region has 14 residues. Germline CDR1 reads MDHEN; CDR2 reads SYDVKM. Written as DNA, the CDR3 is TGTGCCAGCACTATGCAGGCGCGGAATGAAAAACTGTTTTTT. Translation gives CASTMQARNEKLFF.

This clonotype showed up many times. The chain combines TRBV12-3 or TRBV12-4 with TRBJ1-2; D gene unclear. The CDR3 spans 14 residues. The V end was cut by 3 bases, the J end by 3 bases, with 11 bases between. The CDR3 sequence is CASSFQPGYYGYTF. The CDR3 nucleotides read TGTGCCAGCAGTTTTCAACCGGGATACTATGGCTACACCTTC.

The sample holds many counts of this clonotype. V and J are TRBV28 and TRBJ1-1; 9 positions agree with TRBD1. Germline CDR1 is MDHEN and CDR2 is SYDVKM. The CDR3 runs to 15 residues. The trim removed 7 bases at V and 6 bases at J, leaving 12 bases unmatched. CDR3 sequence reads: CASIRWTGEGPEAFF. CDR3 bases: TGTGCCAGCATACGCTGGACAGGGGAAGGCCCTGAAGCTTTCTTT.

This chain uses TRBV6-2 or TRBV6-3 with TRBJ2-7; TRBD2 aligns across 8 bases. The CDR3 covers 16 residues. V lost 0 bases and J lost 6; bases outside the gene matches: 10. CDR1 and CDR2 (germline): MNHEY, SVGEGT. The chain's CDR3 is CASSYSITGGSLEQYF. The CDR3 DNA follows: TGTGCCAGCAGTTACTCGATAACGGGAGGGTCTCTCGAGCAGTACTTC.